The 21 T cell receptor beta chains below all came from one sample that was sequenced in a study of control samples from healthy donors and cancer patients. Only in-frame clones appear in the TCRdb table, and some are missing; sequencing was by immunoSEQ multiplex PCR. The table includes 74,000 or so clones, approximately 89% detected once. Material for sequencing was blood. These receptors all stem from a man aged 50 or older in good health.

In this sample, this clone turned up once. The chain is built from TRBV30 and TRBJ1-4; D is unresolved. CDR3 size: 11 residues. V was pared by 2 bases and J by 5 bases, with 3 bases between. Per germline, CDR1 GTSNPN and CDR2 SVGIG (reference sequence). CDR3 in amino acids: CAWSRNEKLFF. The CDR3, as DNA: TGTGCCTGGAGTAGAAATGAAAAACTGTTTTTT.

The chain carries TRBV7-9 and TRBJ1-1; D remains ambiguous. Per the germline V gene, CDR1 is SEHNR and CDR2 is FQNEAQ (reference sequence). This CDR3 spans 15 amino acids. V shed 5 bases and J shed 1 base, with 14 bases lying between them. CDR3 amino acids: CASSPSRLKNTEAFF. CDR3 DNA: TGTGCCAGCAGCCCATCCAGACTGAAGAACACTGAAGCTTTCTTT. Full variable domain (rest looked up from reference TRBV7-9 and TRBJ1-1): DTGVSQNPRHKITKRGQNVTFRCDPISEHNRLYWYRQTLGQGPEFLTYFQNEAQLEKSRLLSDRFSAERPKGSFSTLEIQRTEQGDSAMYLCASSPSRLKNTEAFFGQGTRLTVV.

J is TRBJ2-5 and V is TRBV4-1; the D is unclear. Germline values: CDR1 MGHRA, CDR2 YSYEKL. CDR3 length: 14 residues. V gave up 1 base and J gave up 4 bases, with 10 bases separating them. The CDR3 DNA reads as TGCGCCAGCAGCCAAGGGTCTGGATTAGAGACCCAGTACTTC. Encoded protein: CASSQGSGLETQYF.

This clone showed up just once. This chain connects TRBV5-1 to TRBJ2-6; D gene ambiguous. CDR1 is SGHRS, CDR2 YFSETQ, per germline. This CDR3 region has 14 residues. Trimming stripped 4 bases from V and 3 bases from J, with 8 bases between. The CDR3 DNA reads TGCGCCAGCAGCCGTGACGGTGGGGCCAACGTCCTGACTTTC. This encodes CASSRDGGANVLTF.

The chain links TRBV30 to TRBJ1-2; unclear D gene. CDR1 and CDR2 from the germline V gene are GTSNPN and SVGIG (reference sequence). The CDR3 contains 10 residues. V shed 1 base and J shed 8 bases, with 5 bases lying between them. CDR3 nucleotide sequence: TGTGCCTGGAGTGGGGTAGGCTACACCTTC. This gives the protein CAWSGVGYTF.

This rearrangement joins TRBV19 to TRBJ2-3; D not resolved. V was shortened by 9 bases and J by 4 bases, with 20 bases between the two germline ends. There are 15 residues in the CDR3. Germline CDR1 is LNHDA and CDR2 is SQIVND (reference sequence). CDR3 bases: TGTGCCAGCCGTGAGTCGGGCCCTTACCCAGATACGCAGTATTTT. Translating it yields CASRESGPYPDTQYF. The variable domain in full, with the rest retrieved from reference TRBV19 and TRBJ2-3, is DGGITQSPKYLFRKEGQNVTLSCEQNLNHDAMYWYRQDPGQGLRLIYYSQIVNDFQKGDIAEGYSVSREKKESFPLTVTSAQKNPTAFYLCASRESGPYPDTQYFGPGTRLTVL.

The chain combines TRBV6-5 with TRBJ1-5; no reliable D call. Germline assignment: CDR1 MNHEY and CDR2 SVGAGI. V lost 6 bases and J lost 4, with 4 bases in between. The CDR3 is 11 residues long. CDR3 sequence: CASSDNQPQHF. In DNA, the CDR3 is TGTGCCAGCAGCGATAATCAGCCCCAGCATTTT.

The rearrangement links TRBV6-5 to TRBJ2-1, with TRBD2 matching 10 bases. The trim removed 4 bases at V and 4 bases at J, leaving 7 bases unmatched. Germline CDR1 is MNHEY and CDR2 is SVGAGI. The CDR3 spans 16 residues. The CDR3 DNA sequence: TGTGCCAGCAGTTCTTCTAGCGGGGGACCTTACAATGAGCAGTTCTTC. Translation: CASSSSSGGPYNEQFF.

The chain recombines TRBV6-2 or TRBV6-3 with TRBJ1-5; TRBD1 matches 8 bases. Germline CDR1 MNHEY, CDR2 SVGEGT. The CDR3 has 17 residues. Unmatched junction bases numbered 6, after V lost 2 bases and J lost 0 bases. This chain's CDR3 is CASSYPGQGYSNQPQHF. In DNA, the CDR3 is TGTGCCAGCAGTTACCCCGGACAGGGTTATAGCAATCAGCCCCAGCATTTT.

V gene TRBV6-2 or TRBV6-3 combines with J gene TRBJ1-5, with TRBD1 identical over 11 bases. The CDR3 loop spans 14 amino acids. Germline CDR1 and CDR2: MNHEY and SVGEGT. The V segment lost 4 bases and the J segment 6 bases; nucleotides outside the gene matches: 2. The CDR3 reads CASSWTGGFQPQHF. CDR3 nucleotide sequence: TGTGCCAGCAGTTGGACAGGGGGCTTTCAGCCCCAGCATTTT.

This chain links TRBV11-2 with TRBJ2-1; 11 nucleotides agree with TRBD2. The CDR3 covers 16 residues. With 1 base clipped from V and 4 bases from J, the junction kept 3 bases outside the gene matches. Germline assignment: CDR1 SGHAT and CDR2 FQNNGV. The CDR3 spells CASSLASGGLYNEQFF. The CDR3 bases are TGTGCCAGCAGCTTAGCTAGCGGGGGGCTTTACAATGAGCAGTTCTTC.

V is TRBV5-1 and J is TRBJ1-5; perhaps TRBD1 as D (6 bases). V dropped 4 bases and J dropped 5 bases, with 19 bases sitting between them. Germline CDR1 reads SGHRS; CDR2 reads YFSETQ. The CDR3 is 16 amino acids. The CDR3 DNA reads TGCGCCAGCAGCCCCCAAGGGGGGGTTTGGGATCAGCCCCAGCATTTT. Protein sequence: CASSPQGGVWDQPQHF. Complete variable domain (other parts from reference TRBV5-1 and TRBJ1-5): KAGVTQTPRYLIKTRGQQVTLSCSPISGHRSVSWYQQTPGQGLQFLFEYFSETQRNKGNFPGRFSGRQFSNSRSEMNVSTLELGDSALYLCASSPQGGVWDQPQHFGDGTRLSIL.

This chain links TRBV6-2 or TRBV6-3 with TRBJ1-5, with D maybe TRBD1 (5 bases). This CDR3 has 14 residues. Between the trimmed V and J ends, which lost 7 bases and 3 bases, there was a span of 13 bases. The germline gives CDR1 MNHEY, CDR2 SVGEGT. The CDR3 DNA is TGTGCCAGCACCCCTGGGGCGGCCAATCAGCCCCAGCATTTT. Its translation: CASTPGAANQPQHF.

The rearrangement joins TRBV27 to TRBJ1-5; possible D gene TRBD1, 6 bases. The germline V gene has CDR1 MNHEY and CDR2 SMNVEV (reference sequence). Deletions cut 5 bases from V and 5 bases from J, with 13 bases between. The CDR3 has 14 amino acids. The CDR3 DNA is TGTGCCAGCAGTCGGACAGACTTTGATCAGCCCCAGCATTTT. It translates to CASSRTDFDQPQHF.

For this clone: An end of the junction does not agree with germline; a read error may underlie this. The chain is built from TRBV7-7 and TRBJ2-4; D not resolved. The CDR3 length is 19 residues. Germline V gene sequence: CDR1 SSHAT, CDR2 FNYEAQ (reference sequence). CDR3 sequence: CASSAPQRLKKIAKNIQYF. Written as DNA, the CDR3 is TGTGCTAGCAGCGCCCCCCAGCGTCTGAAGAAAATAGCCAAAAACATTCAGTACTTC. Full variable domain (missing parts from reference TRBV7-7 and TRBJ2-4): GAGVSQSPRYKVTKRGQDVTLRCDPISSHATLYWYQQALGQGPEFLTYFNYEAQPDKSGLPSDRFSAERPEGSISTLTIQRTEQRDSAMYRCASSAPQRLKKIAKNIQYFGAGTRLSVL.

This clone was detected only a few times. The chain employs TRBV6-4 and TRBJ1-1; D gene unclear. The germline V gene has CDR1 MRHNA and CDR2 SNTAGT. V was clipped by 5 bases and J by 1 base, with 11 bases between them. CDR3 size: 14 residues. The CDR3 sequence: CASSPSPGNTEAFF. Here the CDR3 DNA reads TGTGCCAGCAGTCCAAGCCCAGGGAACACTGAAGCTTTCTTT.

This clone was recorded a few times. This chain joins TRBV6-5 and TRBJ1-5, with TRBD1 matching 8 bases. Germline V CDR1 and CDR2: MNHEY, SVGAGI. V dropped 6 bases and J dropped 7; count of bases not matched to a gene: 11. This CDR3 spans 15 amino acids. For the CDR3, the DNA is TGTGCCAGCAGCATTACACAGGGGGAAGAACAGCCCCAGCATTTT. It specifies CASSITQGEEQPQHF.

V gene TRBV4-1 combines with J gene TRBJ1-5; D is ambiguous. The germline V gene encodes CDR1 MGHRA and CDR2 YSYEKL. The length of the CDR3 is 14 residues. The ends were cut back, 1 base at V and 3 bases at J, with 7 bases in the middle. In DNA form, the CDR3 reads TGCGCCAGCAGCCAAGCGAAGCTCAATCAGCCCCAGCATTTT. Its translation: CASSQAKLNQPQHF.

This clone was detected once. J is TRBJ2-1 and V is TRBV9; 11 bases agree with TRBD2. There are 16 residues in the CDR3. V trimming: 2 bases; J trimming: 2 bases; junction bases outside the gene matches: 3. Per the germline V gene, CDR1 is SGDLS and CDR2 is YYNGEE. This CDR3 is CASSVSGGAAYNEQFF. CDR3 nucleotides: TGTGCCAGCAGCGTTAGCGGGGGGGCGGCCTACAATGAGCAGTTCTTC.

The chain links TRBV15 to TRBJ2-5, with TRBD2 matching over 8 bases. CDR1 is LNHNV and CDR2 is YYDKDF in the germline V gene (reference sequence). The CDR3 has 14 amino acids. Trimming took 7 bases from V and 0 from J; bases not matched to a gene: 4. The DNA for the CDR3 is TGTGCCACCAATAGCGGGGCCTACCAAGAGACCCAGTACTTC. Its protein product is CATNSGAYQETQYF.

J is TRBJ1-6 and V is TRBV15, with D tentatively TRBD1 (5 bases). The CDR3 is made up of 15 amino acids. Germline V gene lookup returns CDR1 LNHNV and CDR2 YYDKDF (reference sequence). V gave up 3 bases and J gave up 5 bases, with 11 bases separating them. CDR3 amino acids: CATSRTETHNSPLHF. CDR3 bases: TGTGCCACCAGCAGGACAGAAACACATAATTCACCCCTCCACTTT.